The source of this TCR beta chain is a study of blood T cell repertoires in COVID-19. On the study more broadly: Sites across the United States, Italy and Spain contributed samples from acute and convalescent COVID-19.

Original methodology: Estimation of nucleated cell counts relied on the amplification of reference gene primers. Sequencing used immunoSEQ multiplex PCR; TCRdb keeps in-frame clones, though not all of them. D and trimming come from the DNA, and the V and J calls and clone size come from that table. Of some 260,000 clones listed, about 68% are singletons. The ends were cut back, 1 base at V and 8 bases at J, with 8 bases in the middle. In germline, CDR1 is GTSNPN, CDR2 SVGIG (reference sequence). The CDR3 contains 11 residues. This TCR derives from a woman aged 80 or older with acute or convalescent COVID-19. This chain connects TRBV30 to TRBJ2-5; D unresolved. Sequencing input: peripheral blood. In DNA, the CDR3 is TGTGCCTGGAGTGCCCCCCAAACCCAGTACTTC. It is translated as CAWSAPQTQYF.